The TCR beta chain under discussion was sequenced for a study of T cell repertoires in cytomegalovirus infection. Study summary: Signatures in public TCR beta sequences pointed to both CMV infection and matching HLA type.

Comments on this clonotype: The antigen remains undetermined.

CDR3 length: 15 residues. CDR1 and CDR2 (germline): SGHNT, YYREEE (reference sequence). J lost 5 bases, V lost 5 bases, and 13 bases had no gene match. Points from the study as a whole: HLA-C-restricted CMV clonotypes gave the most frequent clonotype in two of eight donors.

TCRdb re-called the reads through MiXCR, storing one row per CDR3 protein. The sample lists some 800,000 distinct CDR3 sequences; 32% were seen once. The input for sequencing was cultured CD8+ T cells from PBMCs, taken from culture after CMV antigen stimulation. This clonotype originated in a human donor in good health (CMV status not recorded). Some clones in this sample may be carry-over from other donors' samples. The chain is built from TRBV5-4 and TRBJ2-7, with 7 bases aligning to TRBD1. CDR3 nucleotide sequence: TGTGCCAGCAGACGAGCCCGGGACAGAACTAACGAGCAGTACTTC. Translated: CASRRARDRTNEQYF.